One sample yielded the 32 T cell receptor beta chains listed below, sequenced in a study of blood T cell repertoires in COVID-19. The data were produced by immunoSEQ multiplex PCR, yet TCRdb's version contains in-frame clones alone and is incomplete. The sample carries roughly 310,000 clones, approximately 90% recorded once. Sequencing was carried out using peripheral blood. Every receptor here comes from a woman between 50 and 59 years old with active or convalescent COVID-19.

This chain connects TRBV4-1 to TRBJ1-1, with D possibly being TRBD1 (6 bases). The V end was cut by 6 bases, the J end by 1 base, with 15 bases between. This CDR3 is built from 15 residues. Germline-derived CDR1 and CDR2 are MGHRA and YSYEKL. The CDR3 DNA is TGCGCCAGCAGATTAGACCCACAGGGGAACACTGAAGCTTTCTTT. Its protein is CASRLDPQGNTEAFF.

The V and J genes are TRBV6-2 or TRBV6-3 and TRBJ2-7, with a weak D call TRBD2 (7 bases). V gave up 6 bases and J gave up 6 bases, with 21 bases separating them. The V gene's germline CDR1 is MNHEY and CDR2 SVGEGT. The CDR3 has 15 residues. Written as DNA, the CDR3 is TGTGCCAGCAGCCCGGCGGGGGCGAGGACATCCGAGCAGTACTTC. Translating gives CASSPAGARTSEQYF.

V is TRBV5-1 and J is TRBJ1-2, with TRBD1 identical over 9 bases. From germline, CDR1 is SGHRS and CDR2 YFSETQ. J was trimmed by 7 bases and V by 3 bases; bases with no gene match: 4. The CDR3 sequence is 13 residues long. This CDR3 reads CASSWGQGGGYTF. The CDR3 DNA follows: TGCGCCAGCAGCTGGGGACAGGGCGGTGGCTACACCTTC.

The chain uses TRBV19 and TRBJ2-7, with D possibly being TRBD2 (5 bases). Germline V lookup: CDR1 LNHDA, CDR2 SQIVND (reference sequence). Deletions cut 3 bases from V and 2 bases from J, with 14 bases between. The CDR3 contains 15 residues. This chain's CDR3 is CASSISRDGPYEQYF. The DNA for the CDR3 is TGTGCCAGTAGTATTTCCCGGGATGGGCCCTACGAGCAGTACTTC.

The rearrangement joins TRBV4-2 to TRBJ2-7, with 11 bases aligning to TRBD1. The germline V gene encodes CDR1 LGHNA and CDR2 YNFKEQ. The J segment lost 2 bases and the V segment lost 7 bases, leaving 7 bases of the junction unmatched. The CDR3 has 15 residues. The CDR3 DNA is TGTGCCAGCAAGCCTGGGACAGGGGGAACCTACGAGCAGTACTTC. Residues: CASKPGTGGTYEQYF.

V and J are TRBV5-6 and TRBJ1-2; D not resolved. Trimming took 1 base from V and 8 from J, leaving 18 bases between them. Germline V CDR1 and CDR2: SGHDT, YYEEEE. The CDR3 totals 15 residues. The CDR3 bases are TGTGCCAGCAGCTTGTCAGCCTTATCCTCGAGGGGCTACACCTTC. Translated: CASSLSALSSRGYTF.

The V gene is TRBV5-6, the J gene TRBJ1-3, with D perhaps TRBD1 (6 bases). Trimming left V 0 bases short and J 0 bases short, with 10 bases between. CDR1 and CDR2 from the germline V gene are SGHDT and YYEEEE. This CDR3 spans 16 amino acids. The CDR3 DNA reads TGTGCCAGCAGCTTGGAACTAGGGGGCTCTGGAAACACCATATATTTT. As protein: CASSLELGGSGNTIYF. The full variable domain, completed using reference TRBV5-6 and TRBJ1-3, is DAGVTQSPTHLIKTRGQQVTLRCSPKSGHDTVSWYQQALGQGPQFIFQYYEEEERQRGNFPDRFSGHQFPNYSSELNVNALLLGDSALYLCASSLELGGSGNTIYFGEGSWLTVV.

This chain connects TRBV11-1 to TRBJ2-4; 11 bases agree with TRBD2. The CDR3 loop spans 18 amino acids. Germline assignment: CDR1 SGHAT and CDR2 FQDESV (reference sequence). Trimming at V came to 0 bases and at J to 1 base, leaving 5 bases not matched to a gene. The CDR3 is CASSLALAGVGAKNIQYF. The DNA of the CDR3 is TGTGCCAGCAGCTTAGCACTAGCGGGAGTTGGGGCCAAAAACATTCAGTACTTC.

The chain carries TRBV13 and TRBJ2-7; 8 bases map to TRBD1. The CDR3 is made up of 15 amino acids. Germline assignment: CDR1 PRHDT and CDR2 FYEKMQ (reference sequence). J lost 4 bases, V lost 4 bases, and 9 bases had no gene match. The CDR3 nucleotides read TGTGCCAGCAGCTCGCCATCCGGGACAGGTTACGAGCAGTACTTC. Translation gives CASSSPSGTGYEQYF.

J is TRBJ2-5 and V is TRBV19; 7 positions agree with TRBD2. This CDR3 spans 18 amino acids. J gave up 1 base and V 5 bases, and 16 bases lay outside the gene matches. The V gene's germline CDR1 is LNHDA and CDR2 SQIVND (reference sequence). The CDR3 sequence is CASSGEGLAGRFQETQYF. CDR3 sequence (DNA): TGTGCCAGTAGTGGGGAGGGTTTAGCGGGTCGGTTCCAAGAGACCCAGTACTTC.

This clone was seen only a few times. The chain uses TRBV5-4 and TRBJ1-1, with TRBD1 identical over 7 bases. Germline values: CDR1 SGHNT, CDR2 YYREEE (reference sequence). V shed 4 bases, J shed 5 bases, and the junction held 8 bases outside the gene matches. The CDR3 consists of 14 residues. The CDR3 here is CASSVIDRATEAFF. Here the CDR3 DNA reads TGTGCCAGCAGCGTAATAGACAGGGCTACTGAAGCTTTCTTT.

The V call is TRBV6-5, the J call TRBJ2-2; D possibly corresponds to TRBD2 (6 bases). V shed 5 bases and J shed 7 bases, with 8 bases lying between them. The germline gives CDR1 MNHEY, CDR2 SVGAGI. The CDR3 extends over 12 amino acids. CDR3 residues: CASSQRVGELFF. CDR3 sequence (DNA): TGTGCCAGCAGTCAGCGGGTCGGGGAGCTGTTTTTT.

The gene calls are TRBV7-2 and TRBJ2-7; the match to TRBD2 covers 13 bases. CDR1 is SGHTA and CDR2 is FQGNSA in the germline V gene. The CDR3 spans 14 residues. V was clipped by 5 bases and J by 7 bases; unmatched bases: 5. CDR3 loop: CASSGLAGASEQYF. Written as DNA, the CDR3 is TGTGCCAGCAGCGGACTAGCGGGGGCCTCTGAGCAGTACTTC.

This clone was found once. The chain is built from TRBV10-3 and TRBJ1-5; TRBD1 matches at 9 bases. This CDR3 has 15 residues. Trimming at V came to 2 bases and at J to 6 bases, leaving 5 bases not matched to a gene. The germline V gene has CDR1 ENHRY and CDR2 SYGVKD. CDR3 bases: TGTGCCATCAGTGAGGCGGGGACAGGGAGTCAGCCCCAGCATTTT. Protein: CAISEAGTGSQPQHF.

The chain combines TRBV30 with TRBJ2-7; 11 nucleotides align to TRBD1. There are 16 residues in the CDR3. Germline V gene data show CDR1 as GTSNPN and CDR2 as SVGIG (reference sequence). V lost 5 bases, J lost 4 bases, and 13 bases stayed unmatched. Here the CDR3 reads CAWVPGQGEDVYEQYF. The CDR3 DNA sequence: TGTGCCTGGGTTCCGGGACAGGGGGAGGACGTATACGAGCAGTACTTC.

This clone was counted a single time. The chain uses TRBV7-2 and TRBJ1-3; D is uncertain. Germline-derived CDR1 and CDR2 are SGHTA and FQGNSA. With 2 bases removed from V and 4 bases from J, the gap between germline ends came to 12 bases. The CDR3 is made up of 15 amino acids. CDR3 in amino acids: CASSLIPLSGNTIYF. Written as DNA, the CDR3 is TGTGCCAGCAGCTTAATTCCCCTATCCGGAAACACCATATATTTT.

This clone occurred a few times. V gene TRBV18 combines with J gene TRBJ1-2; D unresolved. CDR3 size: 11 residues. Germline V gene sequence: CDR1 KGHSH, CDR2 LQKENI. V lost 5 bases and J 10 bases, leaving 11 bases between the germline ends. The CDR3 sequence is CASSAQEVYTF. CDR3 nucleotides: TGTGCCAGCTCAGCTCAGGAAGTCTACACCTTC. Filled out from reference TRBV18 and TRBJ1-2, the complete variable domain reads NAGVMQNPRHLVRRRGQEARLRCSPMKGHSHVYWYRQLPEEGLKFMVYLQKENIIDESGMPKERFSAEFPKEGPSILRIQQVVRGDSAAYFCASSAQEVYTFGSGTRLTVV.

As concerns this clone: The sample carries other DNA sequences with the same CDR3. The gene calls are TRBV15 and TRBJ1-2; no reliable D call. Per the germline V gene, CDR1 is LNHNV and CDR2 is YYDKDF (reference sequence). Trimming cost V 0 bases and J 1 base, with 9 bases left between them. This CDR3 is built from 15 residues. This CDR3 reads CATSRDRGNNYGYTF. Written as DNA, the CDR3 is TGTGCCACCAGCAGAGATCGGGGAAATAACTATGGCTACACCTTC.

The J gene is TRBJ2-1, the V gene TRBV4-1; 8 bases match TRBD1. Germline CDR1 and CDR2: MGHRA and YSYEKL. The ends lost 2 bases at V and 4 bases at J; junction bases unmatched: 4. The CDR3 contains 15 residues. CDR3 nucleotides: TGCGCCAGCAGCCAAAACCAGGGGGCGTACAATGAGCAGTTCTTC. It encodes CASSQNQGAYNEQFF.

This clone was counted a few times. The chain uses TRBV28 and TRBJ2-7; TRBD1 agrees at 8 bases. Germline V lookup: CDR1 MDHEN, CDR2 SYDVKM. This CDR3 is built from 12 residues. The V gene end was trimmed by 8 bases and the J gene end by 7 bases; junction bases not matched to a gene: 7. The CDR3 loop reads CASGQGRGEQYF. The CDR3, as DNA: TGTGCCAGCGGACAGGGCCGAGGAGAGCAGTACTTC.

CDR3 coding DNA: TGTGCCAGCAGGCTCGGGACAAAGCGGGGGTACGAGCAGTACTTC. Its protein is CASRLGTKRGYEQYF. J is TRBJ2-7 and V is TRBV6-5; 8 bases align to TRBD2. The CDR3 extends over 15 amino acids. Germline V gene lookup returns CDR1 MNHEY and CDR2 SVGAGI. Trimming took 6 bases from V and 4 from J; bases not matched to a gene: 11.

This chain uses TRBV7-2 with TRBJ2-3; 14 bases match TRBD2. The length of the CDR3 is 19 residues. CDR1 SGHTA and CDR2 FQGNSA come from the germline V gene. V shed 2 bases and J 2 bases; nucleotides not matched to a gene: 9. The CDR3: CASSLRTRLAGGVTDTQYF. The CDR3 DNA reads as TGTGCCAGCAGCTTAAGAACCCGACTAGCGGGAGGGGTCACAGATACGCAGTATTTT. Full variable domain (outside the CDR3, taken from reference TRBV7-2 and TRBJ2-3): GAGVSQSPSNKVTEKGKDVELRCDPISGHTALYWYRQSLGQGLEFLIYFQGNSAPDKSGLPSDRFSAERTGGSVSTLTIQRTQQEDSAVYLCASSLRTRLAGGVTDTQYFGPGTRLTVL.

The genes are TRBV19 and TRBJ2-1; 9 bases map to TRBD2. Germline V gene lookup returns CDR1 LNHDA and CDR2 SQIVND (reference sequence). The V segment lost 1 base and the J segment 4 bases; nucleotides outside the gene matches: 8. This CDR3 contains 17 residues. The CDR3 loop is CASSIVTASGTYNEQFF. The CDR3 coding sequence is TGTGCCAGTAGTATAGTGACGGCTAGCGGGACTTACAATGAGCAGTTCTTC.

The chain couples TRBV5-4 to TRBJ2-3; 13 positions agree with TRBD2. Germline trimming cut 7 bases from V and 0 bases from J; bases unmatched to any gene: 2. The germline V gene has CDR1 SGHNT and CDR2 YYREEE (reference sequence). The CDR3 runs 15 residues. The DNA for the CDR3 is TGTGCCAGCGGGACTAGCGGGACTAGCACAGATACGCAGTATTTT. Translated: CASGTSGTSTDTQYF.

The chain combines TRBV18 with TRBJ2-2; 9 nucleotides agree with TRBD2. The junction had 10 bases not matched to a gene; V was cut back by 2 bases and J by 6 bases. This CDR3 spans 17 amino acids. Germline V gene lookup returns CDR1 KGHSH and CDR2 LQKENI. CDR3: CASSPGAGGSGSGELFF. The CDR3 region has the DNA TGTGCCAGCTCACCAGGAGCGGGGGGATCAGGATCCGGGGAGCTGTTTTTT.

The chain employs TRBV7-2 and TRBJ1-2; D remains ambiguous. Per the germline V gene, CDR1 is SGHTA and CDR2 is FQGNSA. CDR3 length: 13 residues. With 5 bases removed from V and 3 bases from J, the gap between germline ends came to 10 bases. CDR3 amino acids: CASSIDRDYGYTF. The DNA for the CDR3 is TGTGCCAGCAGCATAGACCGGGACTATGGCTACACCTTC.

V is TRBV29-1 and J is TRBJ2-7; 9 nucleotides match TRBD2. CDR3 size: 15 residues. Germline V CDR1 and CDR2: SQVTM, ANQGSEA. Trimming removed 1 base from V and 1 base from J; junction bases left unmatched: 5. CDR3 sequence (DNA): TGCAGCGTTGAAGGCTTAGCGGGAGCGTCCTACGAGCAGTACTTC. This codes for CSVEGLAGASYEQYF.

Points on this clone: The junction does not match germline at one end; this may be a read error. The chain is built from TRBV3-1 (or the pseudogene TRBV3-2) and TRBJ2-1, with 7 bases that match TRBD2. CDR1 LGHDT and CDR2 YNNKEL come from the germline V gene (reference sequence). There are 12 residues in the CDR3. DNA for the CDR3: TGTGCCAGCAGCCAAGATGGGAGGGGAGAGCTCTTC. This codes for CASSQDGRGELF.

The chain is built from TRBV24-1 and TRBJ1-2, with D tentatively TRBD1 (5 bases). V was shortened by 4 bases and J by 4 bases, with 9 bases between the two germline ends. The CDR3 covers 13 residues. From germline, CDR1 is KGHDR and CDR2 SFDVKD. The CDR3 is CATSEDDSYGYTF. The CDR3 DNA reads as TGTGCCACCAGTGAAGATGACAGCTATGGCTACACCTTC.

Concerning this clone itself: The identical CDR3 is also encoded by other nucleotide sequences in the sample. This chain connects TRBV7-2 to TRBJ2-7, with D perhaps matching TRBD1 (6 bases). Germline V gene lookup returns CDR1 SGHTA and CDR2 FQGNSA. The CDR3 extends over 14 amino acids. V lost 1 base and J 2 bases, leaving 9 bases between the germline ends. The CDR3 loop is CASSLGRGPYEQYF. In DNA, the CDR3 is TGTGCCAGCAGCTTAGGCAGGGGACCCTACGAGCAGTACTTC.

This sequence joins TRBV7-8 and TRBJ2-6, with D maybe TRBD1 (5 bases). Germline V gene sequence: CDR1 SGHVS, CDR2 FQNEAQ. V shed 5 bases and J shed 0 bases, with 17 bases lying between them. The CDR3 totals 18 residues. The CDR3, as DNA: TGTGCCAGCAGCCGAAATCAAAGGGGTTCCTCTGGGGCCAACGTCCTGACTTTC. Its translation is CASSRNQRGSSGANVLTF.

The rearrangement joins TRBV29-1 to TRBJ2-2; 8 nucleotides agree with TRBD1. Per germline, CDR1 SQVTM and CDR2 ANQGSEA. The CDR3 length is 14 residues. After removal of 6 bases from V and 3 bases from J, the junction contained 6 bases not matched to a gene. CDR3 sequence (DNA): TGCAGCGTCCGGGGACAGGCCGACACCGGGGAGCTGTTTTTT. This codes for CSVRGQADTGELFF.